This is a list of T cell receptor beta chains from one sample in a study of post-analysis software for immune sequencing data. TCRdb passed the PCR reads through MiXCR, listing each CDR3 protein once. This sample has roughly 730,000 distinct CDR3 sequences; 25% to 30% occur once, and the top ten carry 0.55% to 0.65%. The sample was blood. The receptors shown here come from a girl aged 10 to 17 with multiple sclerosis. The CDR3 runs from the conserved cysteine through the conserved F or W. D genes are given only for firm matches. Not all rows give a size; the values are once, few, many and, for expanded clones, a class.

d_gene: .; j_gene: TRBJ2-5; v_gene: TRBV14; abundance: few; CDR3nt: TGTGCCAGCAGCCAAGTCCTAGGCCCAGAGACCCAGTACTTC; CDR3aa: CASSQVLGPETQYF
d_gene: .; j_gene: TRBJ2-1; v_gene: TRBV4-3; abundance: many; CDR3nt: TGCGCCAGCAGCCAGAGGGACCTCTTTTTAGGTTCCAATGAGCAGTTCTTC; CDR3aa: CASSQRDLFLGSNEQFF
d_gene: .; j_gene: TRBJ2-3; v_gene: TRBV29-1; abundance: few; CDR3nt: TGCAGCGTTCTGAACCTCGTCGCCCCAAATACGCAGTATTTT; CDR3aa: CSVLNLVAPNTQYF
d_gene: TRBD2; j_gene: TRBJ2-1; v_gene: TRBV20-1; abundance: .; CDR3nt: TGCAGTGCCGAAGTACGGGAGGGAAGCTACAATGGGCAGTTCTTC; CDR3aa: CSAEVREGSYNGQFF
d_gene: TRBD1; j_gene: TRBJ2-5; v_gene: TRBV28; abundance: few; CDR3nt: TGTGCCAGCAGCGAAAGTCGGGACAGGGGGTATCAAGAGACCCAGTACTTC; CDR3aa: CASSESRDRGYQETQYF
d_gene: TRBD2; j_gene: TRBJ2-1; v_gene: TRBV15; abundance: few; CDR3nt: TGTGCCACCAGCAGAGTGACTAGCGGGGGGAATGAGCAGTTCTTC; CDR3aa: CATSRVTSGGNEQFF
d_gene: TRBD1; j_gene: TRBJ2-7; v_gene: TRBV20-1; abundance: few; CDR3nt: TGCAGTGCTAGACCCCCGGGACAGGTCTACGAGCAGTACTTC; CDR3aa: CSARPPGQVYEQYF
d_gene: TRBD2; j_gene: TRBJ2-1; v_gene: TRBV7-2; abundance: few; CDR3nt: TGTGCCAGCAGCTTAGGGGGGGGTAGCGGGCGGTTCTCCTACAATGAGCAGTTCTTC; CDR3aa: CASSLGGGSGRFSYNEQFF
d_gene: .; j_gene: TRBJ2-5; v_gene: TRBV6-4; abundance: few; CDR3nt: TGTGCCAGCAGTGACTCTAAAGAGACCCAGTACTTC; CDR3aa: CASSDSKETQYF
d_gene: .; j_gene: TRBJ2-5; v_gene: TRBV3-1; abundance: .; CDR3nt: TGTGCCAGCAGCCAAGAGGGTACAACCCAAGAGACCCAGTACTTC; CDR3aa: CASSQEGTTQETQYF
d_gene: .; j_gene: TRBJ2-5; v_gene: TRBV4-2; abundance: .; CDR3nt: TGTGCCAGCAGCCAAGATGGGGCCCAAGAGACCCAGTACTTC; CDR3aa: CASSQDGAQETQYF
d_gene: TRBD1; j_gene: TRBJ2-7; v_gene: TRBV5-1; abundance: few; CDR3nt: TGCGCCAGCAGCTTCCCAGGGGGCGTCGACGAGCAGTACTTC; CDR3aa: CASSFPGGVDEQYF
d_gene: TRBD1; j_gene: TRBJ2-3; v_gene: TRBV29-1; abundance: many; CDR3nt: TGCAGCGTCGGACAGGGCCCAGATACGCAGTATTTT; CDR3aa: CSVGQGPDTQYF
d_gene: TRBD1; j_gene: TRBJ1-5; v_gene: TRBV5-1; abundance: .; CDR3nt: TGCGCCAGCAGCTGGGACAGCGATCAGCCCCAGCATTTT; CDR3aa: CASSWDSDQPQHF
d_gene: .; j_gene: TRBJ2-6; v_gene: TRBV7-2; abundance: many; CDR3nt: TGTGCCAGCAGATACTTTAAGAACGTCCTGACTTTC; CDR3aa: CASRYFKNVLTF
d_gene: TRBD1; j_gene: TRBJ1-2; v_gene: TRBV5-1; abundance: few; CDR3nt: TGCGCCAGCGGGGATCCCGGGACAGTCTATGGCTACACCTTC; CDR3aa: CASGDPGTVYGYTF
d_gene: .; j_gene: TRBJ2-1; v_gene: TRBV28; abundance: .; CDR3nt: TGTGCCAGCAGTATGGACAGTGCGCGAGAGACCCAGTTCTTC; CDR3aa: CASSMDSARETQFF